Listed here is a single T cell receptor (beta chain). These data come from a study of blood T cell repertoires in COVID-19. Study information: Both acute and convalescent COVID-19 samples were obtained from the United States, Italy and Spain.

V shed 2 bases and J 4 bases; nucleotides not matched to a gene: 8. The CDR3 is made up of 15 amino acids. Germline V gene sequence: CDR1 MNHEY, CDR2 SVGAGI. The method was immunoSEQ multiplex PCR; TCRdb's version includes in-frame clones alone and lacks a portion of them. The sample carries about 160,000 clones, approximately 95% recorded once. Sequenced input: peripheral blood. This sequence originates from a woman aged 45-65 years with acute or convalescent COVID-19. The J gene is TRBJ2-7, the V gene TRBV6-5; 7 nucleotides line up with TRBD1. The CDR3 loop reads CASSYLGGELYEQYF. CDR3 bases: TGTGCCAGCAGTTACCTAGGGGGCGAGTTGTACGAGCAGTACTTC.